This T cell receptor beta chain was identified in a study of CD8 T cells in ankylosing spondylitis. Details on this clonotype: What it recognizes is unknown.

Study-level findings and limits: Disease-linked clones, CD8+, were relatively rare in peripheral blood. Characteristic, it appeared, of ankylosing spondylitis blood was a TCR beta motif of fewer than 10 highly homologous variants.

Generation of TCR beta libraries employed quantitative 5'-RACE incorporating molecular barcodes. Each CDR3 protein is one row after TCRdb ran MiXCR on the 5' RACE reads. The sample contains 750,000 to 850,000 distinct CDR3 sequences, 12% of which appear only once. This sequence was found in a male donor with ankylosing spondylitis. Input material: blood, either unsorted or a sorted T cell fraction (not recorded which).

The DNA for the CDR3 is TGTGCCAGCAGTGAATTGGTAGGGCGATTTGGCACCGGGGAGCTGTTTTTT. Translated, it gives CASSELVGRFGTGELFF. V gene TRBV25-1 combines with J gene TRBJ2-2; D remains ambiguous. Germline CDR1 and CDR2: MGHDK and SYGVNS. V lost 1 base and J 4 bases, leaving 16 bases between the germline ends. The CDR3 loop spans 17 amino acids.